This T cell receptor beta chain stems from a study of memory CD4+ T cells and cytomegalovirus serostatus (dated by TCRdb to the late 2010s). Regarding the study in general: The 35 or so healthy Belgian adults in the cohort included 9 who were CMV seropositive and roughly 24 who were CMV seronegative. To replicate a published TCR-based CMV serostatus classifier, the study sequenced CD4+ memory TCRbeta repertoires from a Belgian cohort whose cytomegalovirus serostatus was known.

The Quick-DNA Microprep Kit was used to extract genomic DNA from the sorted cells. Amplification of TCRbeta DNA was done with the immunoSEQ hsTCRbeta kit, following the protocol from the manufacturer. An Illumina MiSeq instrument was used to sequence the TCRbeta libraries. Concerning the study's data processing: Removing out-of-frame sequences left about 2,300,000 distinct TCRbeta sequences, an average of around 67,000 per individual. Each individual was scored using the number of 160 or so previously reported CMV-associated TCRbeta sequences that the individual carried and the total number of productive distinct TCRbeta sequences. A beta-binomial model was reimplemented in Python, and random forests from scikit-learn, run with default parameters, were trained on data from the US cohort. Classifier performance on the Belgian cohort was summarized as median AUC with percentile confidence intervals over 10,000 bootstrap iterations. Held by TCRdb, this immuneACCESS table contains in-frame sequences only and omits some clones. Under half of the omission traces to an unresolved V gene where checked; the cause of the rest is unknown. The V and J calls and the clone size are those of that table, but D and trimming were determined from the DNA. The sample table records about 64,000 clones; around 77% of these occur just once. The ten biggest clones cover roughly 1% of the sample.

CDR1 and CDR2, per the germline V gene, are SGHTA and FQGTGA. The CDR3 numbers 14 residues from cysteine through phenylalanine. Only CDR3 DNA remains: 42 bases, in frame from the first base. Between the V and J ends, shortened by 3 bases and 8 bases respectively, the junction contains 17 bases. In regard to this clone: Its antigen is unknown. Base qualities are missing; no much larger clone stands one base away.

A FACSAria II was used to sort memory CD4+ T cells, defined as single viable CD3+CD4+CD8-CD45RO+ cells. CMV serostatus was determined using a Roche Elecsys assay that detects serum IgG against CMV pp150, pp28, p38 and p52. Following thawing, total CD4+ T cells were enriched through positive selection using CD4 magnetic microbeads. The samples came from a different study that was designed specifically to examine the CD4+ T cell memory repertoire. Peripheral blood mononuclear cells were isolated and cryopreserved according to standard operating procedures, and serum was stored at -80 degrees C. The staining used CD3-PerCP (BW264/56), CD4-APC (RPA-T4), CD45RO-PE (UCHT1) and CD8-Pacific Orange (3B5) antibodies, and Sytox blue was used to exclude non-viable cells. Study-level results and caveats: Results were interpreted as suggesting that the CMV-associated TCR signature is largely present in the CD4+ memory repertoire. Only CD4+CD45RO+ memory cells were sequenced, in contrast to the original study, in which naive and memory CD4+ and CD8+ populations were covered. For predicting CMV serostatus, the median bootstrapped AUC was approximately 0.95 using the original framework and almost 0.93 using a US-trained random forest. A median bootstrapped AUC of around 0.95 with a 95% CI of 0.76-1.00 was achieved on the Belgian cohort by the original-framework classifier. Among the 150 to 200 previously reported CMV-associated TCRbeta sequences, roughly 68 showed up in the CD4+ memory repertoires, with each one found in between one and five individuals.

Specimen: memory CD4+ T cells from blood. The V gene is TRBV7-3 and the J gene is TRBJ2-7, with TRBD2 tentatively as D gene (8 bases match). This clonotype was obtained from an adult in good health and CMV-seronegative. The nucleotide sequence reads TGTGCCAGCAGCTTGTCGGGGGGGGACAGACAGCAGTACTTC. This gives the protein CASSLSGGDRQQYF.